The clone carrying this TCR beta chain was picked up a small number of times. Its antigen is as yet unknown. Clones were read by immunoSEQ multiplex PCR, and TCRdb kept only the in-frame ones, dropping some. The sample holds 40,000 or so clones, 70% to 90% seen once. The germline CDR1 and CDR2 sequences are SGHRS and YFSETQ. The CDR3 runs 15 residues. V dropped 3 bases and J dropped 4; count of bases not matched to a gene: 10. The data were taken from a study of CD4 T cells in relation to SARS-CoV-2 and coronaviruses. Study-level results: Memory recall responses, not primary responses primed in culture, are what the assay detects. SARS-CoV-2-driven expansion was significantly weaker in crossreactive than monoreactive clones.

Naive and memory CD4+ T cells were separated from cryopreserved PBMCs. The clonotype comes from an adult with COVID-19. This chain connects TRBV5-1 to TRBJ2-7; 7 nucleotides align to TRBD2. The sample consisted of memory CD4+ T cells from PBMCs. CDR3 coding DNA: TGCGCCAGCAGCTCCTCGGGCGGGAGAGGTTACGAGCAGTACTTC. This encodes CASSSSGGRGYEQYF.